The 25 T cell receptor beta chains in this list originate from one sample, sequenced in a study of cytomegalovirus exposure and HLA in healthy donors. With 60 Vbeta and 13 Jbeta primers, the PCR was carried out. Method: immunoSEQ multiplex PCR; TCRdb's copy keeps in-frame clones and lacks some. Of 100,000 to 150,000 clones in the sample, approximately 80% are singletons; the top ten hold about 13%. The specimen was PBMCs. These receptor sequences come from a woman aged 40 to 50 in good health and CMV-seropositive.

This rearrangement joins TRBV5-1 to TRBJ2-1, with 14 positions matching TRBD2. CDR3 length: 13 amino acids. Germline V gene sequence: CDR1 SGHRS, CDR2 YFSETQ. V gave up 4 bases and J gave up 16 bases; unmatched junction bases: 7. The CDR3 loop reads CASSPGLAGEGFF. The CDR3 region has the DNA TGCGCCAGCAGCCCGGGACTAGCGGGAGAGGGATTCTTC.

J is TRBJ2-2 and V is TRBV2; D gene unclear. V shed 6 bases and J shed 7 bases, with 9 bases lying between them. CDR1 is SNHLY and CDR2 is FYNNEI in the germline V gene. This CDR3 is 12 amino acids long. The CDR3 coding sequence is TGTGCCAGCAGCGCTCAGGTCGGGGAGCTGTTTTTT. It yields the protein CASSAQVGELFF.

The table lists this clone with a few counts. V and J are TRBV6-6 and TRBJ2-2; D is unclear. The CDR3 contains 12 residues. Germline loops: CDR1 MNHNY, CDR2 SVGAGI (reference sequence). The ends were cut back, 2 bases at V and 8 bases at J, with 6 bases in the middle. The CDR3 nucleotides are TGTGCCAGCAGTTACGAGCGAGGGGAGCTGTTTTTT. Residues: CASSYERGELFF.

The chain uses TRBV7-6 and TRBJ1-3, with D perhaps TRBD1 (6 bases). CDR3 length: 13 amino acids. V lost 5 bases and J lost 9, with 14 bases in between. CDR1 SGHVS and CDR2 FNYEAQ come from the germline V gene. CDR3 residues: CASSTGQSTTIYF. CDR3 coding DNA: TGTGCCAGCAGCACCGGACAGAGTACCACCATATATTTT.

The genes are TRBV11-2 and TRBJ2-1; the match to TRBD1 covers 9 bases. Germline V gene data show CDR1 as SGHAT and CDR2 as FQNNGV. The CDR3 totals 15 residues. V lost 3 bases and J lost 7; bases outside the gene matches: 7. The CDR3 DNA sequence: TGTGCCAGCAGCTTGGAAGGGACAGGGTATAATGAGCAGTTCTTC. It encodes CASSLEGTGYNEQFF.

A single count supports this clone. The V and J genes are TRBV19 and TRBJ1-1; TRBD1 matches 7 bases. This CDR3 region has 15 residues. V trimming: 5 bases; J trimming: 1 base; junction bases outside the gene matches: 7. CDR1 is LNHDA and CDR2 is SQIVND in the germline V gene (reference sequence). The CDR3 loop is CASSFSTGRNTEAFF. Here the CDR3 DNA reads TGTGCCAGTAGTTTCTCGACAGGGAGGAACACTGAAGCTTTCTTT.

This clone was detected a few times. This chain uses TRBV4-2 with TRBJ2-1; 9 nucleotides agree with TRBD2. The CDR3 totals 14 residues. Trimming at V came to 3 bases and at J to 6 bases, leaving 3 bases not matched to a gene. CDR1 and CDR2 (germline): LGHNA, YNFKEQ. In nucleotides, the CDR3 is TGTGCCAGCAGCCACCCTAGCGGGACCAATGAGCAGTTCTTC. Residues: CASSHPSGTNEQFF.

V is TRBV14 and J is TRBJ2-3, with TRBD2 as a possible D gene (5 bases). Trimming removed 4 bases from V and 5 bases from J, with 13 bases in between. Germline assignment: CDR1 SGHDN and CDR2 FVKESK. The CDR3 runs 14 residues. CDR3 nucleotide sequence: TGTGCCAGCAGCCCCCGTGAGGGCAAAGATACGCAGTATTTT. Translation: CASSPREGKDTQYF.

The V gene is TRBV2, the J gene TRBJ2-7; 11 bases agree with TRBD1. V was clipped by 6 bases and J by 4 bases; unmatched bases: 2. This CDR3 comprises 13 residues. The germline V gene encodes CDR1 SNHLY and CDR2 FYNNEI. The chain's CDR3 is CASRGQGAYEQYF. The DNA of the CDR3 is TGTGCCAGCAGAGGACAGGGGGCTTACGAGCAGTACTTC.

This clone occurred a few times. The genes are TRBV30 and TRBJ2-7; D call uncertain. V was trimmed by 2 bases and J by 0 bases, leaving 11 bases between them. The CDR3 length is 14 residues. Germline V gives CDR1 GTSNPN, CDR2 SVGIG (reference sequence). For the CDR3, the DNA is TGTGCCTGGAGTCCCCTCTCCGGCTCCTACGAGCAGTACTTC. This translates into CAWSPLSGSYEQYF. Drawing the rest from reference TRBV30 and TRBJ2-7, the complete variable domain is SQTIHQWPATLVQPVGSPLSLECTVEGTSNPNLYWYRQAAGRGLQLLFYSVGIGQISSEVPQNLSASRPQDRQFILSSKKLLLSDSGFYLCAWSPLSGSYEQYFGPGTRLTVT.

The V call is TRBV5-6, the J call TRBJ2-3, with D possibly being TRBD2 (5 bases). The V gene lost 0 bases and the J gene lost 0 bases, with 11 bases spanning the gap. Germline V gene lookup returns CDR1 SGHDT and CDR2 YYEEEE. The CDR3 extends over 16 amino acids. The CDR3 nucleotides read TGTGCCAGCAGCTTGGGTACGGGGTCCAGCACAGATACGCAGTATTTT. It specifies CASSLGTGSSTDTQYF.

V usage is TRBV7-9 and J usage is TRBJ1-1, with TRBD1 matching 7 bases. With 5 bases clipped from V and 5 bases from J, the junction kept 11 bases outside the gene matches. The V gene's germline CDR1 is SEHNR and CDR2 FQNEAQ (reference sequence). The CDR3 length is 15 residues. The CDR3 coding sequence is TGTGCCAGCAGCCGTATTACAGGGGTTTGGACTGAAGCTTTCTTT. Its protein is CASSRITGVWTEAFF.

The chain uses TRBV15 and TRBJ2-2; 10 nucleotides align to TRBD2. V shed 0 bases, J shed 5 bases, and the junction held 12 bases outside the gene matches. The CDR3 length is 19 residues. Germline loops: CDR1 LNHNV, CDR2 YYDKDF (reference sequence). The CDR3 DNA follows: TGTGCCACCAGCAGAGAAAAGCTAGCGGGAGCCGCGGGAACCGGGGAGCTGTTTTTT. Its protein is CATSREKLAGAAGTGELFF. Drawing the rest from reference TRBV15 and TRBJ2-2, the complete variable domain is DAMVIQNPRYQVTQFGKPVTLSCSQTLNHNVMYWYQQKSSQAPKLLFHYYDKDFNNEADTPDNFQSRRPNTSFCFLDIRSPGLGDTAMYLCATSREKLAGAAGTGELFFGEGSRLTVL.

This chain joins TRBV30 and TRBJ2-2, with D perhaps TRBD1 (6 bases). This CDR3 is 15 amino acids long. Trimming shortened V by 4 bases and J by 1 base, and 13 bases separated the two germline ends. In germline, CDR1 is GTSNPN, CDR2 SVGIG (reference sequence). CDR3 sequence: CAWTGLTGNTGELFF. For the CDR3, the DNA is TGTGCCTGGACCGGCCTGACAGGGAACACCGGGGAGCTGTTTTTT.

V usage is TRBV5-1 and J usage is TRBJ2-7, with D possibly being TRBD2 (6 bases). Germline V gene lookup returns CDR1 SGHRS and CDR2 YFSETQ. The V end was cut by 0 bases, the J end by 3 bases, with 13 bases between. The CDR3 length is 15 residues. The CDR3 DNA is TGCGCCAGCAGCTTGGAACTAGCAGCGGACTACGAGCAGTACTTC. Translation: CASSLELAADYEQYF.

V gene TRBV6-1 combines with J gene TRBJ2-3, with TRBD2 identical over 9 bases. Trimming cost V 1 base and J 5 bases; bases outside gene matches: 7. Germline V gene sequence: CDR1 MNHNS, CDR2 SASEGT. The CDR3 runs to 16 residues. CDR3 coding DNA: TGTGCCAGCAGTGAAGAGGCGGGAGGGCTCGTAGATACGCAGTATTTT. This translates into CASSEEAGGLVDTQYF.

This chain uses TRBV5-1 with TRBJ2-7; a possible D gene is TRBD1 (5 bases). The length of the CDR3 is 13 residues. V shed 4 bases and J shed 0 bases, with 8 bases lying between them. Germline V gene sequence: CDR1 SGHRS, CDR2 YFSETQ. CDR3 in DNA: TGCGCCAGCAGCCCGACAGACTCCTACGAGCAGTACTTC. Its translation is CASSPTDSYEQYF.

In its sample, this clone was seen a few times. The CDR3: CASGLAARDTTSGVNTGELFF. As DNA, the CDR3 is TGTGCTAGTGGTTTGGCGGCCCGGGACACTACTAGCGGTGTGAACACCGGGGAGCTGTTTTTT. The rearrangement links TRBV12-5 to TRBJ2-2, with TRBD2 matching over 8 bases. This CDR3 region has 21 residues. The V gene end was trimmed by 1 base and the J gene end by 1 base; junction bases not matched to a gene: 17. Germline V gives CDR1 LGHNT, CDR2 FRNRAP.

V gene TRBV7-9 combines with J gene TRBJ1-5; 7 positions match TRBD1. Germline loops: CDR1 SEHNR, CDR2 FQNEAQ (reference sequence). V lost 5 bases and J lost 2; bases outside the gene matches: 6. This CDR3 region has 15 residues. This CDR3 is CASSPQGVGNQPQHF. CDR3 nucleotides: TGTGCCAGCAGCCCGCAGGGGGTCGGCAATCAGCCCCAGCATTTT.

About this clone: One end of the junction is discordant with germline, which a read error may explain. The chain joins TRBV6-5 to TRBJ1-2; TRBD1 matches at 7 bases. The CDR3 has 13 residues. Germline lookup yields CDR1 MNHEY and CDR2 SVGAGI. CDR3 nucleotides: TGTGCCAGCAGTCACACCGGGACAGCCCCCCACGCCTTC. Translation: CASSHTGTAPHAF.

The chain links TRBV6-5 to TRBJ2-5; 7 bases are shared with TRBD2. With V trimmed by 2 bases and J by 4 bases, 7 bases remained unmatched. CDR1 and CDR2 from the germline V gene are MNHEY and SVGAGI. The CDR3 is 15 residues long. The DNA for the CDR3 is TGTGCCAGCAGTTACGATACTGGGGGGGGAGAGACCCAGTACTTC. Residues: CASSYDTGGGETQYF.

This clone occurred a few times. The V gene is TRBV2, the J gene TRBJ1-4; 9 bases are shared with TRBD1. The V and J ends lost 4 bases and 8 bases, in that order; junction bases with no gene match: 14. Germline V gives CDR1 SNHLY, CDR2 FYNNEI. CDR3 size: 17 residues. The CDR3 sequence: CASSGNPATGGDEKLFF. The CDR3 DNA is TGTGCCAGCAGTGGAAATCCGGCGACAGGGGGAGACGAAAAACTGTTTTTT.

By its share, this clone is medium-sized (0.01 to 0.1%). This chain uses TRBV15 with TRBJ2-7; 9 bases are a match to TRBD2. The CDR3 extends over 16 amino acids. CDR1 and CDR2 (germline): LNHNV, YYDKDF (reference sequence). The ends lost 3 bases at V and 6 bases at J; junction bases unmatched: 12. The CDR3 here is CATSRGSGTSMSEQYF. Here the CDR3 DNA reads TGTGCCACCAGCAGGGGCAGTGGGACTAGCATGAGCGAGCAGTACTTC.

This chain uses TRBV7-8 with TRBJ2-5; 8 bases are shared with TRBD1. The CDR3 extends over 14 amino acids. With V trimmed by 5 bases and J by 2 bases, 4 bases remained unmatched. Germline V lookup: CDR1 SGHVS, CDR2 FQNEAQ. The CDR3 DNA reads TGTGCCAGCAGCCAGGGGGCCGGTCAAGAGACCCAGTACTTC. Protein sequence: CASSQGAGQETQYF.

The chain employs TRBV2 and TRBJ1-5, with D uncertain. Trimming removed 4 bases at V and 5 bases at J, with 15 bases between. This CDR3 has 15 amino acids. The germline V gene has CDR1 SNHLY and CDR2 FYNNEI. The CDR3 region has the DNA TGTGCCAGCAGTGCAACGAAGGGCGGGTATCAGCCCCAGCATTTT. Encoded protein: CASSATKGGYQPQHF. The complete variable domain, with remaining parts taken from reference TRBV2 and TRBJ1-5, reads EPEVTQTPSHQVTQMGQEVILRCVPISNHLYFYWYRQILGQKVEFLVSFYNNEISEKSEIFDDQFSVERPDGSNFTLKIRSTKLEDSAMYFCASSATKGGYQPQHFGDGTRLSIL.